This TCR beta chain derives from a study of beta chain features in type 1 diabetes. On this clone itself: Its matching antigen is unknown.

Whole-study results and caveats: When Type 1 diabetes patients were examined, their TCRB CDR3s proved moderately but significantly shorter in all four CD4+ subsets.

With V trimmed by 6 bases and J by 6 bases, 14 bases remained unmatched. CDR1 MNHEY and CDR2 SMNVEV come from the germline V gene (reference sequence). The CDR3 has 16 residues. All of the isolated RNA was reverse transcribed, so expressed TCRB transcripts were sequenced. Sequencing of naive, central memory and regulatory T cell samples gave an average of approximately 3.3 million reads. The assay was immunoSEQ multiplex PCR, and TCRdb's table has in-frame clones only and misses some. The sample lists under 300,000 clones; 14% were seen once. Sequencing was performed on naive CD4+ T cells from blood. This chain links TRBV27 with TRBJ2-7; 10 positions agree with TRBD2. The TCR comes from a man aged 25 to 40 with type 1 diabetes. CDR3 sequence: CASSTPRGLAGAEQYF. CDR3 sequence (DNA): TGTGCCAGCAGCACCCCCCGAGGGCTAGCGGGAGCCGAGCAGTACTTC.